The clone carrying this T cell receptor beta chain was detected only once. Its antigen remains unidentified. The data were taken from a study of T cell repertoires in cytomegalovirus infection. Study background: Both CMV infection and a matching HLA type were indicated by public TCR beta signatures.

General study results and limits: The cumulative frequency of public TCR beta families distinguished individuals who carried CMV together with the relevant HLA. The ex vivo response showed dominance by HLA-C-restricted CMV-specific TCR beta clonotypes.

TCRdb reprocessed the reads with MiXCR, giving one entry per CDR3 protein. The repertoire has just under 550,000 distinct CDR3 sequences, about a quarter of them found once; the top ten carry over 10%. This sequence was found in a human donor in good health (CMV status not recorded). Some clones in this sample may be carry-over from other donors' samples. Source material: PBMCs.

CDR3 sequence: CSVGGTSGGEQFF. The CDR3 DNA sequence: TGCAGCGTTGGGGGGACTAGCGGTGGTGAGCAGTTCTTC. The gene calls are TRBV29-1 and TRBJ2-1; 11 positions match TRBD2. Germline values: CDR1 SQVTM, CDR2 ANQGSEA. This CDR3 is 13 amino acids long. Trimming cost V 4 bases and J 9 bases; bases outside gene matches: 5.